This T cell receptor beta chain came from a study of T cells in narcolepsy (dated by TCRdb to between 2017 and 2018). As for the study more broadly: The study enrolled patients with narcolepsy type 1 or type 2 (NT1, NT2) together with healthy control donors. Autoreactive T cells targeting hypocretin neuron self-antigens (hypocretin, TRIB2) were sought in narcolepsy patients, and TCR Vbeta sequencing was used to track clonotypes in blood and CSF.

Including cysteine and phenylalanine, the CDR3 has 16 amino acids. This entry keeps only the CDR3 DNA: 48 bases, framed from base 1. As encoded in the germline V gene (reference sequence), CDR1 is SEHNR while CDR2 is FQNEAQ. V is pared back by 5 bases and J by 6 bases, with 19 bases lying between the germline termini. Overall study outcomes, separate from this receptor: In plots comparing CSF and blood CD4+ T cell clonotypes from the same patient, HCRT-specific and TRIB2-specific autoreactive clonotypes were highlighted. Certain blood memory CD4+ repertoires from patients and controls had no sequences that matched autoreactive T cell clones. Autoreactive clonotypes were reported to be detected serially in the blood of the same patients and of different patients, but not in the blood of healthy controls. Numbers of sequenced blood memory CD4+ clonotypes were comparable, with averages of about 39,494 in patients and roughly 33,000 in controls.

Memory CD4+ T cells were sorted ex vivo from peripheral blood of narcolepsy patients and healthy controls for TCR Vbeta sequencing. Regarding this clone: Its recognized antigen is unknown. The sample holds no much larger clone one base away, and base qualities are not on file.

Library preparation used the immunoSEQ multiplex PCR assay. TCRdb's version of the immuneACCESS table is confined to in-frame rearrangements and falls short of the full clone set. An unresolved V gene accounts for under half of the shortfall where checked; the remainder is of unknown origin. The sample has 25,000 to 30,000 clones on record, around 87% of them singletons. The ten largest clonotypes hold about 0.9% of the sample. The sequence derives from a human donor in good health. Sequencing was performed on memory (CD45RA-) CD4+ T cells from blood. The meaning of the sample's cell subset or site label: memory T cells sorted ex vivo from peripheral blood. The V and J genes are TRBV7-9 and TRBJ2-2, with the D call perhaps TRBD1 or TRBD2, each one matching 5 bases. The CDR3 amino acid sequence is: CASSPPGTLYSGELFF. The DNA sequence is as follows: TGTGCCAGCAGCCCTCCTGGGACGTTGTATTCCGGGGAGCTGTTTTTT.